The clone carrying this T cell receptor (beta chain) showed up many times. Its antigen is currently unknown. The read terminates 3 residues before the CDR3 end, so the remaining end is supplied by the germline J gene. The data originate from a study of T cell clonality in common variable immunodeficiency. Whole-study findings and limits: Patient heterogeneity in the CVID cohort limited correlations between repertoire features and clinical complications. In common variable immunodeficiency, TCR beta chains reportedly carried fewer deletions and N-nucleotide insertions.

The CDR3 length is 14 residues. V lost 4 bases and J lost 1, with 10 bases in between. CDR1 is MNHEY, CDR2 SVGEGT, per germline. Clones were read by immunoSEQ multiplex PCR, and TCRdb kept only the in-frame ones, dropping some. In total the sample includes tens of thousands of clones, none of them seen once. Sequencing was performed on peripheral blood mononuclear cells. This chain connects TRBV6-2 or TRBV6-3 to TRBJ2-5, with D perhaps TRBD2 (6 bases). The source of this sequence is a human donor with common variable immunodeficiency. The CDR3 loop reads CASSSPTSQETQYF. The DNA read from the CDR3 is TGTGCCAGCAGTTCGCCGACTAGCCAAGAGACC.